These T cell receptor beta chains were read from a single sample in a study of blood T cell repertoires in COVID-19. The table came from immunoSEQ multiplex PCR; TCRdb's copy has only in-frame clones and leaves some out. The sample lists over 150,000 clones, around 80% occurring once. Material for sequencing was PBMCs or T cells enriched from blood (not recorded which). The receptors derive from a woman in her 70s in a cohort exposed to, infected with or recovered from COVID-19 (not recorded which). The CDR3 runs from the conserved cysteine through the conserved F or W. The D gene is left open where the match is weak. Rows may omit the clone size; those that give it use once, few, many or a size class.

D gene	clone size	V gene	J gene	CDR3 protein	CDR3 DNA
TRBD1	few	TRBV28	TRBJ2-5	CASSQLAGGAETQYF	TGTGCCAGCAGTCAACTGGCAGGGGGCGCAGAGACCCAGTACTTC
TRBD1	NA	TRBV9	TRBJ1-1	CASNGQGELNTEAFF	TGTGCCAGCAACGGACAGGGGGAACTGAACACTGAAGCTTTCTTT
TRBD2	NA	TRBV7-8	TRBJ2-5	CASTNEPGGETQYF	TGTGCCAGCACCAACGAGCCGGGGGGAGAGACCCAGTACTTC
NA	NA	TRBV18	TRBJ2-4	CASSTGQIAKNIQYF	TGTGCCAGCTCGACAGGACAAATAGCCAAAAACATTCAGTACTTC
NA	NA	TRBV7-2	TRBJ2-2	CASSQPPGAMNTGELFF	TGTGCCAGCAGCCAACCCCCGGGAGCTATGAACACCGGGGAGCTGTTTTTT
NA	few	TRBV5-1	TRBJ1-2	CASSAQGMDGYTF	TGCGCCAGCAGCGCTCAGGGCATGGACGGCTACACCTTC
TRBD1	few	TRBV5-1	TRBJ2-7	CASSWGQGADYEQYF	TGCGCCAGCAGCTGGGGGCAGGGGGCAGACTACGAGCAGTACTTC
TRBD1	NA	TRBV5-1	TRBJ2-5	CASSLLRPTGVETQYF	TGCGCCAGCAGCTTGCTCCGACCGACAGGGGTGGAGACCCAGTACTTC
NA	once	TRBV2	TRBJ1-4	CASSVQGTNEKLFF	TGTGCCAGCAGTGTGCAGGGGACTAATGAAAAACTGTTTTTT
TRBD1	NA	TRBV2	TRBJ1-5	CASRGTGGQPQHF	TGTGCCAGCAGGGGGACAGGGGGTCAGCCCCAGCATTTT
NA	NA	TRBV18	TRBJ1-4	CASSPQAGYEKLFF	TGTGCCAGCTCACCACAGGCGGGTTATGAAAAACTGTTTTTT
TRBD1	few	TRBV29-1	TRBJ1-1	CSAYTGTGSTEAFF	TGCAGCGCCTATACCGGGACAGGGAGTACTGAAGCTTTCTTT
TRBD2	NA	TRBV3-1/TRBV3-2	TRBJ2-1	CASSHPGLPLNEQFF	TGTGCCAGCAGCCACCCGGGACTACCTCTCAATGAGCAGTTCTTC
TRBD1	NA	TRBV5-1	TRBJ1-3	CASRQQGARDTIYF	TGCGCCAGCAGACAACAGGGGGCTCGGGACACCATATATTTT
NA	NA	TRBV5-1	TRBJ2-1	CASSFSGSYNEQFF	TGCGCCAGCAGCTTTTCCGGGAGCTACAATGAGCAGTTCTTC
NA	NA	TRBV12-3/TRBV12-4	TRBJ2-1	CASRLLRVGFQFF	TGTGCCAGCAGATTACTCAGGGTGGGGTTTCAGTTCTTC
NA	few	TRBV27	TRBJ2-2	CASSSWGLNTGELFF	TGTGCCAGCAGTAGTTGGGGCTTAAACACCGGGGAGCTGTTTTTT
TRBD1	NA	TRBV28	TRBJ1-1	CASSPWTGGNTEAFF	TGTGCCAGCAGTCCCTGGACAGGTGGGAACACTGAAGCTTTCTTT
TRBD1	NA	TRBV7-2	TRBJ1-1	CASSFGTGRAFF	TGTGCCAGCAGCTTTGGGACAGGGCGGGCTTTCTTT
TRBD1	NA	TRBV5-1	TRBJ2-7	CASSPSGQGGHEQYF	TGCGCCAGCAGCCCATCGGGACAGGGAGGCCACGAGCAGTACTTC
TRBD1	NA	TRBV5-6	TRBJ1-4	CASSLDRGFNEKLFF	TGTGCCAGCAGCTTGGACAGGGGCTTTAATGAAAAACTGTTTTTT
NA	NA	TRBV1	TRBJ2-7	CTSSDLLAGEGGSYEQYF	TGCACCAGCAGCGATTTACTAGCGGGAGAGGGGGGCTCCTACGAGCAGTACTTC
TRBD1	NA	TRBV4-3	TRBJ1-2	CASSQDTTGVLYGYTF	TGCGCCAGCAGCCAAGATACCACAGGGGTTCTCTATGGCTACACCTTC
NA	NA	TRBV7-8	TRBJ2-7	CASSLGAGPYYEQYF	TGTGCCAGCAGCTTAGGGGCGGGACCTTACTACGAGCAGTACTTC
TRBD2	few	TRBV7-8	TRBJ2-7	CASSRDYLYEQYF	TGTGCCAGCAGCCGGGACTACCTCTACGAGCAGTACTTC
NA	NA	TRBV7-3	TRBJ2-1	CASSSQRGGNEQFF	TGTGCCAGCAGCTCTCAGAGAGGAGGCAATGAGCAGTTCTTC
TRBD1	NA	TRBV4-1	TRBJ2-5	CASSPGTGGSQETQYF	TGCGCCAGCAGCCCGGGGACAGGGGGAAGTCAAGAGACCCAGTACTTC
NA	NA	TRBV18	TRBJ2-7	CASSPLGQGNTYEQYF	TGTGCCAGCTCACCACTGGGTCAGGGGAATACCTACGAGCAGTACTTC
TRBD1	NA	TRBV27	TRBJ2-7	CASSTRQGAAEQYF	TGTGCCAGCAGTACCCGACAGGGGGCGGCCGAGCAGTACTTC
TRBD2	few	TRBV5-1	TRBJ2-1	CASSLGLAGVRNEQFF	TGCGCCAGCAGCTTAGGACTAGCGGGAGTTAGAAATGAGCAGTTCTTC
TRBD2	NA	TRBV19	TRBJ2-1	CASSIVSSGMYNEQFF	TGTGCCAGTAGTATAGTTAGTAGCGGGATGTACAATGAGCAGTTCTTC
TRBD1	NA	TRBV9	TRBJ1-1	CASSVQGAGTEAFF	TGTGCCAGCAGCGTACAGGGGGCCGGCACTGAAGCTTTCTTT
TRBD2	NA	TRBV20-1	TRBJ2-7	CSASGLAGGSGEQYF	TGCAGTGCTAGTGGACTAGCGGGAGGATCTGGGGAGCAGTACTTC
TRBD1	NA	TRBV10-3	TRBJ2-7	CAMGDRGDYEQYF	TGTGCCATGGGGGACAGGGGGGACTACGAGCAGTACTTC
NA	NA	TRBV14	TRBJ1-6	CASSRTGWDSPLHF	TGTGCCAGCAGCCGTACAGGGTGGGATTCACCCCTCCACTTT
NA	NA	TRBV7-2	TRBJ1-4	CASSLGGANEKLFF	TGTGCCAGCAGCTTAGGGGGCGCTAATGAAAAACTGTTTTTT
TRBD1	NA	TRBV19	TRBJ2-7	CASSTDRGISQNEQYF	TGTGCCAGTAGTACGGACAGGGGAATCTCCCAAAACGAGCAGTACTTC
TRBD1	NA	TRBV5-1	TRBJ1-2	CASSLADRAYGYTF	TGCGCCAGCAGCTTGGCCGACAGGGCCTATGGCTACACCTTC
NA	NA	TRBV7-2	TRBJ1-5	CASSTGRGQPQHF	TGTGCCAGCAGCACCGGCCGGGGTCAGCCCCAGCATTTT
NA	NA	TRBV11-3	TRBJ1-5	CASSGRVVFWIKPQHF	TGTGCCAGCAGCGGGAGGGTCGTCTTTTGGATCAAGCCCCAGCATTTT
TRBD2	NA	TRBV18	TRBJ2-1	CASSPRAGGSYNEQFF	TGTGCCAGCTCACCACGAGCGGGGGGCTCCTACAATGAGCAGTTCTTC
NA	NA	TRBV25-1	TRBJ2-1	CASSSQDEQFF	TGTGCCAGCAGTTCACAGGATGAGCAGTTCTTC
NA	NA	TRBV7-2	TRBJ2-5	CASSLRLASETQYF	TGTGCCAGCAGCTTAAGGCTAGCGAGCGAGACCCAGTACTTC
NA	NA	TRBV2	TRBJ2-1	CASSELTGFYNEQFF	TGTGCCAGCAGCGAACTGACAGGATTTTACAATGAGCAGTTCTTC
NA	few	TRBV18	TRBJ1-5	CASSPVMRAEGQPQHF	TGTGCCAGCTCACCAGTCATGAGGGCTGAGGGTCAGCCCCAGCATTTT
TRBD1	few	TRBV6-6	TRBJ2-7	CASSPQPGQGASYERQYF	TGTGCCAGCAGTCCGCAGCCGGGACAGGGGGCTTCCTACGAGCGGCAGTACTTC
TRBD2	NA	TRBV10-1	TRBJ2-1	CASSDGLAGNEQFF	TGCGCCAGCAGTGACGGACTAGCGGGGAATGAGCAGTTCTTC
NA	NA	TRBV5-1	TRBJ2-7	CASSLDSPYEQYF	TGCGCCAGCAGCTTGGACAGCCCCTACGAGCAGTACTTC
NA	NA	TRBV6-5	TRBJ2-7	CASSNDRNTYEQYF	TGTGCCAGCTCGAACGACAGGAATACATACGAGCAGTACTTC
NA	NA	TRBV21-1	TRBJ2-1	CASSTTFVRQGAIDNEQFF	TGTGCCAGCAGCACGACATTTGTAAGACAGGGGGCGATCGACAATGAGCAGTTCTTC
TRBD2	NA	TRBV19	TRBJ2-5	CASRASGDHGTQYF	TGTGCCAGTAGGGCTAGCGGGGACCATGGGACCCAGTACTTC
TRBD2	NA	TRBV7-9	TRBJ2-3	CASSYEPGLGTDTQYF	TGTGCCAGCAGCTACGAACCGGGACTAGGTACAGATACGCAGTATTTT